Given below is one TCR beta chain in context. Its antigen is as yet unknown. The assay was immunoSEQ multiplex PCR, and TCRdb's table has in-frame clones only and misses some. The data contain 550,000 to 800,000 clones, around 91% of them singletons. Between the trimmed V and J ends, which lost 5 bases and 0 bases, there was a span of 11 bases. Germline CDR1 reads MNHEY; CDR2 reads SVGAGI. The CDR3 extends over 15 amino acids. This sample is part of a study of shared clonotypes between healthy human individuals. The overall study: The study enrolled a couple of women and three men aged 18 to 49.

Overall study findings and caveats: The donor pool, a small one, limited the genetic and exposure-history diversity represented.

Sequenced material: memory CD8+ T cells from PBMCs. Sample subset: CD45RO+ cells pooled with CCR7-negative TemRA cells. The rearrangement uses TRBV6-5 and TRBJ1-5; TRBD1 might be the D (5 bases). The TCR originated in a man aged 18-30 years in good health. Some clones in this sample may be carry-over from other donors' samples. CDR3 protein: CASSRREDSNQPQHF. CDR3 nucleotides: TGTGCCAGCAGTCGCAGGGAGGATAGCAATCAGCCCCAGCATTTT.